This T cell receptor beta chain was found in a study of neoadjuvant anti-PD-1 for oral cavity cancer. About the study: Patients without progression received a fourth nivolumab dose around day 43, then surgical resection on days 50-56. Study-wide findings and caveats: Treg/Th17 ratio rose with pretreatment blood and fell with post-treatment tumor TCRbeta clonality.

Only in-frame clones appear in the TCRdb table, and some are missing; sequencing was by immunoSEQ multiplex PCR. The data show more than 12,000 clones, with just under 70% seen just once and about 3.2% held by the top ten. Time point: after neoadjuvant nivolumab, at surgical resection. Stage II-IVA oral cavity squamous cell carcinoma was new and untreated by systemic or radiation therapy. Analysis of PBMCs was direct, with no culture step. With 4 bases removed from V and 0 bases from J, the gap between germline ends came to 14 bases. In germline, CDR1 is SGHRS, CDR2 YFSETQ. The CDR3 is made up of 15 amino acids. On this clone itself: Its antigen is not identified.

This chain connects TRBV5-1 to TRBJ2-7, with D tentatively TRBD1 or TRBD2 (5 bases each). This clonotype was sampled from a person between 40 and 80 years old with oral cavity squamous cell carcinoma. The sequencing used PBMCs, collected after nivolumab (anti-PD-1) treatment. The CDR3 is CASSLEGTGSYEQYF. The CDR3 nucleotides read TGCGCCAGCAGCCTGGAAGGGACGGGCTCCTACGAGCAGTACTTC.